This T cell receptor (beta chain) stems from a study of tumour-infiltrating T cells in Burkitt lymphoma. Study overall: Repertoire clonality predicted overall and progression-free survival.

The protocol was immunoSEQ multiplex PCR, while the TCRdb copy is restricted to in-frame clones and leaves out a portion. The profile shows 15,000 to 20,000 clones, almost 80% of them singletons. The CDR3 is 13 amino acids. With 7 bases clipped from V and 6 bases from J, the junction kept 7 bases outside the gene matches. Germline V gene sequence: CDR1 SGHRS, CDR2 YFSETQ. The sequencing sample was made of tumor tissue. The chain uses TRBV5-1 and TRBJ1-2; 9 bases are a match to TRBD1. This receptor was identified in a human donor with diffuse large B-cell lymphoma. The CDR3 DNA sequence: TGCGCCAGCTCTCGGACAGGGGTAGATGGCTACACCTTC. Translated: CASSRTGVDGYTF.